Listed here are 15 T cell receptor beta chains from one sample, sequenced in a study of tumor-infiltrating lymphocytes in primary liver carcinoma (dated by TCRdb to 2015 to 2018). Without any cell sorting, total RNA and DNA were extracted together from roughly 20-30 mg of bulk tissue using the AllPrep DNA/RNA mini kit. Reads for this sample came from an Illumina HiSeq 2500. A constant-region primer and ProtoScript II reverse transcriptase were used to reverse-transcribe TCRbeta-specific cDNA from roughly 0.55 ug total RNA. Construction of the TCRbeta libraries relied on three nested rounds of multiplex PCR, following a slightly modified ARM-PCR procedure. Each of the first two PCR rounds ran for about 10 cycles and used multiplex TRBV1-TRBV30 forward primers together with a Cbeta reverse primer. The raw public data were reprocessed by TCRdb itself: fastp quality trimming at Q25, MiXCR clonotype calling, in-frame beta chains only. Under each unique CDR3 protein, matching rows form one entry showing the most common genes and DNA. This sample is represented by 90,000 to 150,000 distinct CDR3 sequences; about 59% of them were singletons. The top ten constitute around 9.3% of the sample.

The sample was liver tumor tissue from sampling region 1. The intended sense of this specimen's cell subset or site label: tumor region T1, superior pole. The receptors come from a woman in her sixties with primary liver carcinoma and hepatitis B virus infection.

On this clonotype: Without the conserved terminal phenylalanine or tryptophan, this CDR3 likely stems from a read error. The chain carries TRBV28 and TRBJ2-7, with a weak D call TRBD2 (7 bases). The V and J ends lost 6 bases and 2 bases respectively, with 23 bases between them. Germline values: CDR1 MDHEN, CDR2 SYDVKM. CDR3 size: 17 residues. This chain's CDR3 is CASSSLEGGRSTYEQYL. The CDR3 DNA is TGTGCCAGCAGCTCCCTTGAGGGGGGGAGGAGCACCTACGAGCAGTACTTA.

Ten or more counts support this clonotype. V and J are TRBV6-1 and TRBJ1-2; D call uncertain. Germline assignment: CDR1 MNHNS and CDR2 SASEGT. The CDR3 is 14 amino acids. Trimming took 5 bases from V and 2 from J, leaving 12 bases between them. The CDR3 sequence: CASSQTVPNYGYTF. The CDR3 DNA follows: TGTGCCAGCAGTCAGACGGTTCCGAACTATGGCTACACCTTC.

On this clonotype itself: A read error may produce the germline difference seen at one junction end. The chain couples TRBV4-2 to TRBJ2-7; 10 bases agree with TRBD2. The CDR3 runs 15 residues. In germline, CDR1 is LGHNA, CDR2 YNFKEQ. CDR3 coding DNA: TGTCCCAGCAGCCAACAGCGGGAGGGCGGGCACGAGCAGTATTTC. Amino acids: CPSSQQREGGHEQYF.

This clonotype occurred once. The conserved phenylalanine or tryptophan normally closing the CDR3 is absent here, so this likely arose from a read error. The DNA is omitted, as the CDR3 cannot be located on it reliably, and the CDR3 follows TCRdb's listing. This chain uses TRBV12-3 or TRBV12-4 with TRBJ2-7. The CDR3 is 12 amino acids long, termini counted. The CDR3 protein is CASSGSRSEQHL.

This clonotype was counted many times. The chain employs TRBV6-6 and TRBJ2-7; TRBD2 aligns across 9 bases. Trimming removed 4 bases from V and 5 bases from J; junction bases left unmatched: 6. Per the germline V gene, CDR1 is MNHNY and CDR2 is SVGAGI (reference sequence). The CDR3 contains 14 residues. CDR3 protein: CASSSGGRADEQYF. The CDR3 DNA sequence: TGTGCCAGCAGTTCGGGCGGGAGGGCCGACGAGCAGTACTTC.

The chain employs TRBV28 and TRBJ1-2; D possibly corresponds to TRBD1 (6 bases). This CDR3 has 19 amino acids. Trimming pared 0 bases from V and 5 bases from J, leaving 25 bases between. Germline-derived CDR1 and CDR2 are MDHEN and SYDVKM. This CDR3 reads CASSLWGADSSGINYGYTF. DNA of the CDR3: TGTGCCAGCAGTTTATGGGGGGCAGACAGCTCAGGGATTAATTATGGCTACACCTTC.

This clonotype appeared a few times. A much larger clone sits a single nucleotide away, making a read error possible. The J gene is TRBJ2-7, the V gene TRBV5-1, with D unresolved. The germline CDR1 and CDR2 sequences are SGHRS and YFSETQ. Trimming took off 3 bases at V and 6 bases at J, with 16 bases between the two ends. This CDR3 region has 14 residues. The CDR3 bases are TGCGCCAGCAGCTCAGGCGCAGGCCGTAGCGAGCAGTACTTC. Translation: CASSSGAGRSEQYF.

The count of this clonotype is one. A read error may explain this, as a much larger clone is one base away. The chain uses TRBV6-1 and TRBJ2-4; 9 bases are a match to TRBD1. Germline-derived CDR1 and CDR2 are MNHNS and SASEGT. The CDR3 is made up of 15 amino acids. For the CDR3, the DNA is TGTGCCAGCAGTCAATCCGGGACAGGGAAAAGCATTCAGTACTTC. It specifies CASSQSGTGKSIQYF.

This clonotype was recorded at least ten times. The chain carries TRBV4-1 and TRBJ2-1; D is uncertain. CDR1 and CDR2 from the germline V gene are MGHRA and YSYEKL. The V end was cut by 3 bases, the J end by 2 bases, with 5 bases between. The CDR3 has 13 amino acids. CDR3 sequence reads: CASSHGAYNEQFF. The CDR3 DNA sequence: TGCGCCAGCAGCCATGGCGCCTACAATGAGCAGTTCTTC.

CDR3 region: CAGSSSTGLAGGPPYNEQFF. For the CDR3, the DNA is TGTGCCGGCAGCTCCTCAACGGGACTAGCGGGAGGGCCACCCTACAATGAGCAGTTCTTC. The chain carries TRBV21-1 and TRBJ2-1; TRBD2 reflects the table's D call only, with no check against the DNA. TRBV21-1 is classified as a pseudogene. The CDR3 sequence is 20 residues long.

This clonotype was observed many times. The chain couples TRBV6-2 or TRBV6-3 to TRBJ1-2; D ambiguous. The V and J ends lost 6 bases and 10 bases respectively, with 12 bases between them. Per the germline V gene, CDR1 is MNHEY and CDR2 is SVGEGT. CDR3 length: 11 residues. The CDR3 protein is CASRAGRIYTF. The CDR3 nucleotides read TGTGCCAGCAGAGCCGGGCGTATCTACACCTTC.

This clonotype was detected ten times or more. V is TRBV6-2 or TRBV6-3 and J is TRBJ2-6; D is undetermined. The germline V gene encodes CDR1 MNHEY and CDR2 SVGEGT. This CDR3 has 17 amino acids. V was cut by 0 bases and J by 12 bases, with 21 bases left in between. The CDR3 coding sequence is TGTGCCAGCAGTTACTCGCTCACGCTGGGCGGACGTAGCGTCCTGACTTTC. This sequence encodes CASSYSLTLGGRSVLTF.

The chain couples TRBV6-2 or TRBV6-3 to TRBJ2-3; 7 bases match TRBD2. J was trimmed by 3 bases and V by 2 bases; bases with no gene match: 11. The CDR3 runs 17 residues. Germline CDR1 reads MNHEY; CDR2 reads SVGEGT. The DNA of the CDR3 is TGTGCCAGCAGTTACACCAGCGGCCGCGGGGGTACAGATACGCAGTATTTT. It encodes CASSYTSGRGGTDTQYF.

Details on this clonotype: The junction differs from germline at one of its ends, possibly a read error. The chain joins TRBV29-1 to TRBJ2-3; tentative D call: TRBD2 (7 bases). CDR3 length: 16 residues. The germline CDR1 and CDR2 sequences are SQVTM and ANQGSEA. CDR3 DNA: TGCAACGTTCATTCGTTACAGGGAGGGGGGACAGATACGCAGTATTTT. Its translation: CNVHSLQGGGTDTQYF.

This clonotype was counted a few times. This sequence may be a read error, since a much larger clone differs from it by one base. This chain links TRBV4-2 with TRBJ2-5, with TRBD2 identical over 13 bases. The CDR3 length is 16 residues. The ends lost 3 bases at V and 3 bases at J; junction bases unmatched: 4. The germline V gene has CDR1 LGHNA and CDR2 YNFKEQ. As DNA, the CDR3 is TGTGCCAGCAGCCACGGACTAGCGGGAGCGAAAGAGACCCAGTACTTC. This translates into CASSHGLAGAKETQYF.